A selection of T cell receptor beta chains follows, all from one sample in a study of brain T cells in children with intractable seizures. Measured with immunoSEQ multiplex PCR; TCRdb has only the in-frame clones, and not every one. The sample includes around 38,000 clones, over 75% of them seen just once. This material consisted of peripheral blood, taken at surgery. These receptors were obtained from a girl aged 2-10 years with tuberous sclerosis and intractable seizures. The CDR3 runs from the conserved cysteine through the conserved F or W. D genes are given only for firm matches. Expanded clones get a size class; other rows say once, few or many, or leave the size out.

J | size | V | D | CDR3 | DNA
TRBJ2-3 | NA | TRBV24-1 | TRBD1 | CATSEMRDRGPSTDTQYF | TGTGCCACCAGTGAGATGCGGGACAGGGGGCCCAGCACAGATACGCAGTATTTT
TRBJ2-5 | once | TRBV5-1 | TRBD1 | CASSFSQGARETQYF | TGCGCCAGCAGCTTCTCACAGGGGGCGCGGGAGACCCAGTACTTC
TRBJ2-4 | NA | TRBV29-1 | NA | CSVEARGAQLAKNIQYF | TGCAGCGTTGAAGCTAGAGGAGCCCAACTAGCCAAAAACATTCAGTACTTC
TRBJ2-5 | NA | TRBV29-1 | NA | CSAIFWPGVPETQYF | TGCAGCGCTATCTTTTGGCCAGGGGTACCAGAGACCCAGTACTTC
TRBJ2-2 | NA | TRBV7-9 | TRBD1 | CASSRGQANTGELFF | TGTGCCAGCAGCCGGGGACAGGCGAACACCGGGGAGCTGTTTTTT
TRBJ2-7 | NA | TRBV6-5 | NA | CASNRDSGYEQYF | TGTGCCAGCAATCGGGACTCCGGCTACGAGCAGTACTTC
TRBJ2-3 | NA | TRBV9 | NA | CASSADRWSTDTQYF | TGTGCCAGCAGCGCAGACAGGTGGTCCACAGATACGCAGTATTTT
TRBJ1-2 | NA | TRBV5-1 | NA | CASSLAYTSRSYGYTF | TGCGCCAGCAGCTTGGCCTATACGAGCAGGAGCTATGGCTACACCTTC
TRBJ2-1 | NA | TRBV11-2 | NA | CASSLWENEQFF | TGTGCCAGCAGCTTATGGGAGAATGAGCAGTTCTTC
TRBJ1-2 | NA | TRBV7-8 | TRBD1 | CASSPYRGDGYTF | TGTGCCAGCAGCCCTTACAGGGGGGATGGCTACACCTTC